Listed here are 21 T cell receptor beta chains from one sample, sequenced in a study of cytomegalovirus exposure and HLA in healthy donors. The PCR made use of 60 Vbeta and 13 Jbeta primers. Libraries were prepared by immunoSEQ multiplex PCR; TCRdb keeps only in-frame clonotypes and omits some of them. The sample includes about 81,000 clones, around four fifths of them seen just once. The sample comprised PBMCs. These receptors were taken from a man aged 50-60 years in good health and CMV-seropositive.

This chain joins TRBV18 and TRBJ2-5; D gene ambiguous. CDR3 length equals 14 residues. Germline V gene sequence: CDR1 KGHSH, CDR2 LQKENI. V lost 0 bases to trimming and J lost 6 bases, with 11 bases between them. The chain's CDR3 is CASSPPGKQKTQYF. The CDR3 nucleotides are TGTGCCAGCTCACCACCCGGAAAACAGAAGACCCAGTACTTC.

The chain combines TRBV28 with TRBJ2-5, with a weak D call TRBD1 (5 bases). The V gene's germline CDR1 is MDHEN and CDR2 SYDVKM. Deletions cut 6 bases from V and 1 base from J, with 12 bases between. This CDR3 comprises 14 residues. The CDR3 region has the DNA TGTGCCAGCAGACTACAGGAGTTCCAAGAGACCCAGTACTTC. This codes for CASRLQEFQETQYF.

The rearrangement uses TRBV27 and TRBJ2-5; perhaps TRBD2 as D (6 bases). The ends were cut back, 4 bases at V and 2 bases at J, with 20 bases in the middle. The CDR3 length is 17 residues. Germline values: CDR1 MNHEY, CDR2 SMNVEV (reference sequence). The CDR3 is CASSSVLTRTIQETQYF. CDR3 coding DNA: TGTGCCAGCAGTTCCGTTTTAACTAGGACTATACAAGAGACCCAGTACTTC.

The chain carries TRBV7-9 and TRBJ2-2; D possibly corresponds to TRBD1 (5 bases). V lost 7 bases, J lost 8 bases, and 11 bases lay in between. Germline CDR1 and CDR2: SEHNR and FQNEAQ (reference sequence). CDR3 length: 12 amino acids. CDR3 nucleotide sequence: TGTGCCAGCACCCTGAGGACAGGGGAGCTGTTTTTT. Protein product: CASTLRTGELFF.

This rearrangement joins TRBV15 to TRBJ2-7; 7 bases are shared with TRBD2. This CDR3 comprises 15 residues. Germline CDR1 is LNHNV and CDR2 is YYDKDF (reference sequence). The V gene end was trimmed by 0 bases and the J gene end by 4 bases; junction bases not matched to a gene: 6. The CDR3 reads CATSRETGGSYEQYF. As DNA, the CDR3 is TGTGCCACCAGCAGAGAAACGGGAGGTTCTTACGAGCAGTACTTC.

The rearrangement links TRBV20-1 to TRBJ1-2; 8 nucleotides align to TRBD1. This CDR3 comprises 9 residues. Germline V gene lookup returns CDR1 DFQATT and CDR2 SNEGSKA (reference sequence). The CDR3 here is CQGAYGYTF. CDR3 sequence (DNA): TGCCAGGGGGCTTATGGCTACACCTTC.

The chain joins TRBV5-5 to TRBJ1-2; weak D call: TRBD1 (6 bases). The CDR3 is 13 residues long. Trimming took off 3 bases at V and 4 bases at J, with 10 bases between the two ends. CDR1 is SGHKS, CDR2 YYEKEE, per germline (reference sequence). CDR3 protein: CASSSDSSYGYTF. Written as DNA, the CDR3 is TGTGCCAGCAGCTCGGACAGCTCCTATGGCTACACCTTC.

The chain combines TRBV7-9 with TRBJ1-2, with TRBD1 identical over 10 bases. The CDR3 is 16 amino acids. With 0 bases clipped from V and 7 bases from J, the junction kept 8 bases outside the gene matches. CDR1 and CDR2 (germline): SEHNR, FQNEAQ (reference sequence). The CDR3 protein is CASSLAAGQGSSGYTF. CDR3 nucleotide sequence: TGTGCCAGCAGCTTAGCTGCGGGACAGGGGAGTAGTGGCTACACCTTC. Complete variable domain (other parts from reference TRBV7-9 and TRBJ1-2): DTGVSQNPRHKITKRGQNVTFRCDPISEHNRLYWYRQTLGQGPEFLTYFQNEAQLEKSRLLSDRFSAERPKGSFSTLEIQRTEQGDSAMYLCASSLAAGQGSSGYTFGSGTRLTVV.

The gene calls are TRBV5-1 and TRBJ2-1; TRBD2 matches 7 bases. CDR3 size: 15 residues. The V gene end was trimmed by 2 bases and the J gene end by 9 bases; junction bases not matched to a gene: 11. Per germline, CDR1 SGHRS and CDR2 YFSETQ. Written as DNA, the CDR3 is TGCGCCAGCAGCTTAGGAGGCGGGAGAGGCGGTGAGCAGTTCTTC. This gives the protein CASSLGGGRGGEQFF.

This rearrangement joins TRBV9 to TRBJ1-2; 10 nucleotides match TRBD1. Germline values: CDR1 SGDLS, CDR2 YYNGEE. The ends lost 0 bases at V and 1 base at J; junction bases unmatched: 3. The CDR3 runs 16 residues. The CDR3 is CASSVGGTGVNYGYTF. The DNA of the CDR3 is TGTGCCAGCAGCGTAGGCGGGACAGGGGTTAACTATGGCTACACCTTC.

A remark on this clone: The sample contains more than one DNA sequence encoding this CDR3. This chain uses TRBV30 with TRBJ1-1; TRBD1 is a possible D gene (6 bases). The CDR3 runs 13 residues. CDR1 is GTSNPN, CDR2 SVGIG, per germline (reference sequence). Trimming left V 3 bases short and J 8 bases short, with 16 bases between. The CDR3: CAWRQGRVTEAFF. CDR3 coding DNA: TGTGCCTGGAGACAGGGAAGGGTCACCGAAGCTTTCTTT.

This clone came up a few times. The rearrangement uses TRBV6-5 and TRBJ1-1, with TRBD1 identical over 7 bases. Germline V gene data show CDR1 as MNHEY and CDR2 as SVGAGI. The ends lost 10 bases at V and 0 bases at J; junction bases unmatched: 5. This CDR3 comprises 13 residues. In nucleotides, the CDR3 is TGTGCCACCTACAGGGGTATGAACACTGAAGCTTTCTTT. It translates to CATYRGMNTEAFF.

As concerns this clone: An end of the junction does not agree with germline; a read error may underlie this. The V gene is TRBV7-6, the J gene TRBJ2-6; TRBD1 might be the D (5 bases). CDR3 length: 11 residues. Germline V gene lookup returns CDR1 SGHVS and CDR2 FNYEAQ. The CDR3 protein is CACSGANGLTF. CDR3 coding DNA: TGTGCCTGCTCTGGGGCCAACGGCCTGACTTTC.

This clone was recorded only once. The chain uses TRBV7-9 and TRBJ2-3; TRBD2 matches at 9 bases. CDR3 length equals 13 residues. Germline V gives CDR1 SEHNR, CDR2 FQNEAQ (reference sequence). The CDR3 sequence is CSTLREGGDTQYF. The CDR3, as DNA: TGTTCCACCCTGCGGGAGGGGGGAGATACGCAGTATTTT. The complete variable domain, with remaining parts taken from reference TRBV7-9 and TRBJ2-3, reads DTGVSQNPRHKITKRGQNVTFRCDPISEHNRLYWYRQTLGQGPEFLTYFQNEAQLEKSRLLSDRFSAERPKGSFSTLEIQRTEQGDSAMYLCSTLREGGDTQYFGPGTRLTVL.

As to this clone: The junction differs from germline at one of its ends, possibly a read error. The V gene is TRBV7-8, the J gene TRBJ2-5, with 13 bases aligning to TRBD2. CDR3 length: 20 residues. In germline, CDR1 is SGHVS, CDR2 FQNEAQ. CDR3 DNA sequence: TGTACCAGCAGCTTAGGACGGGGACTAGCGGGATTAGGCGCCCCAAAGACCCAGTACTTC. It yields the protein CTSSLGRGLAGLGAPKTQYF.

The V and J genes are TRBV30 and TRBJ1-2; TRBD1 matches 7 bases. The CDR3 runs 13 residues. V shed 1 base and J 8 bases; nucleotides not matched to a gene: 7. Germline CDR1 is GTSNPN and CDR2 is SVGIG (reference sequence). The CDR3 spells CAWSANNRGGYTF. The CDR3 nucleotides are TGTGCCTGGAGTGCCAACAACAGGGGCGGCTACACCTTC.

The CDR3 protein is CASSSDRTNTGELFF. The DNA for the CDR3 is TGTGCCAGCAGTTCCGACAGGACTAACACCGGGGAGCTGTTTTTT. J is TRBJ2-2 and V is TRBV7-3; possibly TRBD1 for D (6 bases). Trimming stripped 6 bases from V and 2 bases from J, with 13 bases between. In germline, CDR1 is SGHTA, CDR2 FQGTGA. CDR3 length: 15 residues.

The chain combines TRBV12-5 with TRBJ2-7; 11 bases are shared with TRBD2. V dropped 0 bases and J dropped 4; count of bases not matched to a gene: 11. Germline V lookup: CDR1 LGHNT, CDR2 FRNRAP. The CDR3 sequence is 18 residues long. CDR3 sequence reads: CASGLVRLLTSGSYEQYF. For the CDR3, the DNA is TGTGCTAGTGGTTTGGTACGCTTGCTTACTAGCGGGAGTTACGAGCAGTACTTC.

On this clone itself: The junction differs from germline at one of its ends, possibly a read error. The chain uses TRBV19 and TRBJ2-6; a possible D gene is TRBD1 (6 bases). This CDR3 spans 14 amino acids. Germline values: CDR1 LNHDA, CDR2 SQIVND (reference sequence). The CDR3 coding sequence is TGTGCCAGTAATCAGGGGTACGGGGCCAACGGCCTGACTTTC. Encoded protein: CASNQGYGANGLTF.

The chain uses TRBV10-1 and TRBJ2-1; D ambiguous. CDR3 length: 17 amino acids. Per germline, CDR1 WNHNN and CDR2 SYGVQD (reference sequence). Trimming pared 3 bases from V and 7 bases from J, leaving 22 bases between. The CDR3 is CASSDHVGRSSDNEQFF. Here the CDR3 DNA reads TGCGCCAGCAGTGATCATGTTGGTCGGTCAAGTGATAATGAGCAGTTCTTC.

This chain uses TRBV7-6 with TRBJ1-4, with D maybe TRBD1 (6 bases). The germline CDR1 and CDR2 sequences are SGHVS and FNYEAQ. This CDR3 has 15 residues. V dropped 5 bases and J dropped 6 bases, with 16 bases sitting between them. CDR3 nucleotide sequence: TGTGCCAGCAGCCAAGTCGGGAGGGGGGATGAAAAACTGTTTTTT. Its translation: CASSQVGRGDEKLFF. The full variable domain, completed using reference TRBV7-6 and TRBJ1-4, is GAGVSQSPRYKVTKRGQDVALRCDPISGHVSLYWYRQALGQGPEFLTYFNYEAQQDKSGLPNDRFSAERPEGSISTLTIQRTEQRDSAMYRCASSQVGRGDEKLFFGSGTQLSVL.